These 3 T cell receptor beta chains were sequenced from one sample in a study of Ad26.COV2.S vaccination and SARS-CoV-2 variants. Treatment denoted: around 19 received Ad26.COV2.S at low or high dose, single or two shots; 5 received placebo; per-sample allocation not given. Samples were taken on day 63 after the first vaccine or placebo injection. Sequencing was performed with immunoSEQ multiplex PCR; in TCRdb, only in-frame clones are kept and a portion is missing. The sample shows about 350,000 clones, about nine tenths of them seen only once. Here the sequenced sample was peripheral blood, taken in a trial of Ad26.COV2.S vaccine versus placebo. These receptor sequences come from a person between 18 and 60 years old who received the Ad26.COV2.S COVID-19 vaccine or a placebo.

This chain connects TRBV19 to TRBJ1-5, with 9 bases matching TRBD1. This CDR3 spans 17 amino acids. Looked up from germline, CDR1 is LNHDA and CDR2 is SQIVND (reference sequence). J gave up 6 bases and V 4 bases, and 13 bases lay outside the gene matches. DNA of the CDR3: TGTGCCAGTAGTACCACACCGGGACAGGGTTGGGGTCAGCCCCAGCATTTT. It specifies CASSTTPGQGWGQPQHF.

This clone was seen a handful of times. The chain has TRBV5-8 and TRBJ1-5; the match to TRBD1 covers 9 bases. The CDR3 runs to 16 residues. V lost 2 bases to trimming and J lost 4 bases; unmatched junction nucleotides: 7. Germline CDR1 reads SGHTS; CDR2 reads YDEGEE. The CDR3 nucleotides are TGTGCCAGCAGCTTAACAACCGGACAGGGGAATCAGCCCCAGCATTTT. Translation gives CASSLTTGQGNQPQHF.

Worth noting for this clone: This sample also contains other DNA sequences that code for the same CDR3. V and J are TRBV19 and TRBJ1-5; D remains ambiguous. CDR3 length: 14 amino acids. Per germline, CDR1 LNHDA and CDR2 SQIVND (reference sequence). Trimming pared 4 bases from V and 2 bases from J, leaving 9 bases between. CDR3 amino acids: CASSSTGGNQPQHF. CDR3 DNA: TGTGCCAGTAGTAGTACTGGGGGCAATCAGCCCCAGCATTTT.